Listed below are T cell receptor beta chains from one sample, sequenced in a study of blood T cell repertoires in COVID-19. Profiled with immunoSEQ multiplex PCR; TCRdb holds only in-frame clones, not every one. Of 130,000 to 150,000 clones detected, around 80% appear once; the ten largest clones hold approximately 38%. Sequencing used peripheral blood. Every receptor here comes from a human donor in a cohort sampled during active COVID-19. CDR3s include the opening cysteine and the closing phenylalanine or tryptophan. D genes are given only for firm matches.

v_call: TRBV29-1; d_call: NA; j_call: TRBJ2-3; cdr3_aa: CSVEDQYRTTDTQYF
v_call: TRBV5-4; d_call: NA; j_call: TRBJ2-5; cdr3_aa: CASSHYRAGGIFETQYF
v_call: TRBV19; d_call: TRBD2; j_call: TRBJ2-1; cdr3_aa: CASSGTSGGAPYNEQFF
v_call: TRBV30; d_call: NA; j_call: TRBJ1-3; cdr3_aa: CAWSAGSGNTIYF
v_call: TRBV27; d_call: NA; j_call: TRBJ2-1; cdr3_aa: CASSPTGFTEQFF
v_call: TRBV14; d_call: NA; j_call: TRBJ1-3; cdr3_aa: CASSPRTRGNTIYF
v_call: TRBV6-2/TRBV6-3; d_call: NA; j_call: TRBJ1-5; cdr3_aa: CASSYPGIGNQPQHF
v_call: TRBV29-1; d_call: TRBD2; j_call: TRBJ2-3; cdr3_aa: CSVGLAQDTQYF
v_call: TRBV14; d_call: TRBD1; j_call: TRBJ1-2; cdr3_aa: CASSLRQGWNYGYTF
v_call: TRBV5-1; d_call: NA; j_call: TRBJ1-2; cdr3_aa: CASSLVSHIANYGYTF
v_call: TRBV7-2; d_call: NA; j_call: TRBJ1-2; cdr3_aa: CASSLVLEGGYTF